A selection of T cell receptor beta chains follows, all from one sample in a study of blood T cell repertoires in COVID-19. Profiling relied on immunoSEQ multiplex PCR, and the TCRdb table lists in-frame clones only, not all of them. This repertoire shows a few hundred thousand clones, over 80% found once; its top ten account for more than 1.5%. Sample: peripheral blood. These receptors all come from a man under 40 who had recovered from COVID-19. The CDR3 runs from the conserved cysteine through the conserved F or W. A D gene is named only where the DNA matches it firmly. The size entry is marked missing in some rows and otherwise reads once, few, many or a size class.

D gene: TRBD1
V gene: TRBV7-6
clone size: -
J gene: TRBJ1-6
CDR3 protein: CASSLGTGTYNSPLHF
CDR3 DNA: TGTGCCAGCAGCCTAGGGACAGGGACCTATAATTCACCCCTCCACTTT

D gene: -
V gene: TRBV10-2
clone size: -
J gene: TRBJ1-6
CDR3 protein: CASSESSAGNSPLHF
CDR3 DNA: TGCGCCAGCAGTGAGTCCTCCGCGGGGAATTCACCCCTCCACTTT

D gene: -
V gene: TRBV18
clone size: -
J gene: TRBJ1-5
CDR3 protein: CASSPPGASNQPQHF
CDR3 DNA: TGTGCCAGCTCACCCCCAGGGGCCAGCAATCAGCCCCAGCATTTT

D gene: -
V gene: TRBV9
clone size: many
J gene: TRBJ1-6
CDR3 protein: CASSAGVGSPLHF
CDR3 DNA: TGTGCCAGCAGCGCCGGAGTGGGTTCACCCCTCCACTTT

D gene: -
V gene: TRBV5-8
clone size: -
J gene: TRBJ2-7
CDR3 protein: CASSLAPGIHEQYF
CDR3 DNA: TGTGCCAGCAGCTTAGCCCCAGGGATACACGAGCAGTACTTC

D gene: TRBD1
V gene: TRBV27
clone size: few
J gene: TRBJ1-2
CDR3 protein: CASSTGDSLYGYTF
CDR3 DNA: TGTGCCAGCAGTACCGGGGACAGCCTCTATGGCTACACCTTC

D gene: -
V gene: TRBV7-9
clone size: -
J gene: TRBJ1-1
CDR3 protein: CASSKQGARDTEAFF
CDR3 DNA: TGTGCCAGCAGCAAACAGGGAGCTCGGGACACTGAAGCTTTCTTT

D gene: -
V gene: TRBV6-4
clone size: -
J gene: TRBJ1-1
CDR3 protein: CASSEFRNTEAFF
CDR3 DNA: TGTGCCAGCAGTGAGTTTCGGAACACTGAAGCTTTCTTT

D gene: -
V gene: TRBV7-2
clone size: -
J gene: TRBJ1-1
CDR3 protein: CASSLSYSAEAFF
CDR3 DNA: TGTGCCAGCAGCTTAAGTTATTCAGCTGAAGCTTTCTTT

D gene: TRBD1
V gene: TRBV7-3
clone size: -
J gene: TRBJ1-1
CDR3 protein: CASSPGTGGEAFF
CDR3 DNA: TGTGCCAGCAGCCCGGGGACAGGAGGGGAAGCTTTCTTT

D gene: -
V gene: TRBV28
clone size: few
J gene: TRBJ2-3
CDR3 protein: CASRSAGADTQYF
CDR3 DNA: TGTGCCAGCAGGTCGGCCGGGGCAGATACGCAGTATTTT

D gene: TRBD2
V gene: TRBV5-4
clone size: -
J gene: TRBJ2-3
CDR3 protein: CASSLAVTGGPDTQYF
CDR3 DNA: TGTGCCAGCAGCTTGGCCGTTACGGGGGGGCCAGATACGCAGTATTTT

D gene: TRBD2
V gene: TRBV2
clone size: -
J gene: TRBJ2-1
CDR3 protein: CASRTERGTYNEQFF
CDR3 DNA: TGTGCCAGCCGAACTGAGCGGGGGACGTACAATGAGCAGTTCTTC

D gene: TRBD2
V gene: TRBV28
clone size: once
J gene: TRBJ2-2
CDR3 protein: CASNHPSGGDTGELFF
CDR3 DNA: TGTGCCAGCAACCACCCTAGCGGGGGTGACACCGGGGAGCTGTTTTTT

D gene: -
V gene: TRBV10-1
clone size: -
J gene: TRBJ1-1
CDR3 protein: CASSRDKILGTEAFF
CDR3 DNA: TGCGCCAGCAGTCGGGACAAGATCTTGGGCACTGAAGCTTTCTTT

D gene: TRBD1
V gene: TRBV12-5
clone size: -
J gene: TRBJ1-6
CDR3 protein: CASGYLETGAKNSPLHF
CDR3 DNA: TGTGCTAGTGGTTACCTCGAGACAGGGGCCAAAAATTCACCCCTCCACTTT

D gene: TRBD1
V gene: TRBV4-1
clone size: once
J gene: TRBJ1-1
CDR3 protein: CASSYPSGGRYTEAFF
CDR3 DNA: TGCGCCAGCAGTTACCCTTCAGGGGGCCGGTACACTGAAGCTTTCTTT

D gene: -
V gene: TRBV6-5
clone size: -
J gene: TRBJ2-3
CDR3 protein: CASRDLGEDTQYF
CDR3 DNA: TGTGCCAGCAGGGACCTCGGGGAGGATACGCAGTATTTT

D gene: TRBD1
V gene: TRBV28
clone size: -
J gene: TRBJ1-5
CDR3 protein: CAGTGRGTAGNQPQHF
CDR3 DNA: TGTGCCGGGACGGGGAGAGGGACAGCCGGCAATCAGCCCCAGCATTTT

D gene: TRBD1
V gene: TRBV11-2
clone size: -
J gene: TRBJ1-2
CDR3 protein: CASSLVGQRDRGYTF
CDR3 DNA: TGTGCCAGCAGCTTAGTCGGACAAAGGGACAGAGGCTACACCTTC

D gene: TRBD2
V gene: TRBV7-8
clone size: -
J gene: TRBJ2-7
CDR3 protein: CASTVLGTNEQYF
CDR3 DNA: TGTGCCAGCACCGTGCTGGGGACTAACGAGCAGTACTTC

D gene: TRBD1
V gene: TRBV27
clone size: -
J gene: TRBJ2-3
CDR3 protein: CASTNTGARDTQYF
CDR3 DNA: TGTGCCAGCACCAACACAGGGGCCCGGGATACGCAGTATTTT

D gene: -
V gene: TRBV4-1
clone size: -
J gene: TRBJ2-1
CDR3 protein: CASSQGVQTMTEQFF
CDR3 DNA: TGCGCCAGCAGCCAAGGGGTACAGACAATGACTGAGCAGTTCTTC

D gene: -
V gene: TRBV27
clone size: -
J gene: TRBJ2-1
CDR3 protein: CASRAWEANEQFF
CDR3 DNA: TGTGCCAGCAGGGCATGGGAGGCCAATGAGCAGTTCTTC

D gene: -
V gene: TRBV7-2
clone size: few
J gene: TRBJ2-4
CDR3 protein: CASSLESAPRGIQYF
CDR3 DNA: TGTGCCAGCAGCTTAGAATCCGCCCCGAGAGGCATTCAGTACTTC

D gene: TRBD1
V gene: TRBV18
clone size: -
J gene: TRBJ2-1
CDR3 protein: CASSPPWTGGNEQFF
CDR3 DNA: TGTGCCAGCTCACCACCATGGACAGGGGGCAATGAGCAGTTCTTC

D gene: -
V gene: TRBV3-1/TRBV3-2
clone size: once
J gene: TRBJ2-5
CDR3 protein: CASSQDRRDFQETQYF
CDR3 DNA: TGTGCCAGCAGCCAAGATCGTAGGGACTTCCAAGAGACCCAGTACTTC